The 9 T cell receptor beta chains reported below all come from one sample, sequenced in a study of control samples from healthy donors and cancer patients. Method: immunoSEQ multiplex PCR; TCRdb's copy keeps in-frame clones and lacks some. Of 150,000 to 200,000 clones listed, just under 95% were seen once; the top ten hold about 9.3%. Input material: blood. These receptors all stem from a woman between 40 and 50 years old in good health.

CDR3 residues: CASSLETGPGTQYF. CDR3 nucleotides: TGTGCCAGCAGCTTGGAGACAGGGCCGGGGACCCAGTACTTC. The chain joins TRBV7-2 to TRBJ2-5; 7 nucleotides line up with TRBD1. The V segment lost 3 bases and the J segment 7 bases; nucleotides outside the gene matches: 8. CDR3 size: 14 residues. Germline V gene data show CDR1 as SGHTA and CDR2 as FQGNSA.

Concerning this clone: The sample contains more than one DNA sequence encoding this CDR3. The chain combines TRBV5-6 with TRBJ1-5; 9 bases match TRBD1. Germline CDR1 is SGHDT and CDR2 is YYEEEE. Trimming removed 4 bases from V and 7 bases from J; junction bases left unmatched: 12. The CDR3 has 16 amino acids. CDR3 nucleotides: TGTGCCAGCAGCCAAATCAGGGACAGGGTGGAGCAGCCCCAGCATTTT. It specifies CASSQIRDRVEQPQHF.

Concerning this clone itself: The junction departs from germline at one end; a sequencing error may be responsible. The identical CDR3 is also encoded by other nucleotide sequences in the sample. This chain joins TRBV3-1 (or the pseudogene TRBV3-2) and TRBJ2-7; D uncertain. The CDR3 runs 12 residues. Germline CDR1 reads LGHDT; CDR2 reads YNNKEL (reference sequence). The CDR3 DNA reads as TGTGCCAGCAGCCAAGATAACAGCTCCCCTCACTTC. Translation: CASSQDNSSPHF.

The chain uses TRBV5-1 and TRBJ2-3; 13 bases agree with TRBD2. Germline CDR1 reads SGHRS; CDR2 reads YFSETQ. The CDR3 runs 16 residues. V shed 5 bases, J shed 4 bases, and the junction held 7 bases outside the gene matches. CDR3 coding DNA: TGCGCCAGCAGGAGGACTAGCGGGAGAAGCCCAGATACGCAGTATTTT. It specifies CASRRTSGRSPDTQYF.

The chain recombines TRBV29-1 with TRBJ1-1; D is perhaps TRBD1 (5 bases). Germline values: CDR1 SQVTM, CDR2 ANQGSEA. This CDR3 contains 13 residues. The ends were cut back, 7 bases at V and 1 base at J, with 13 bases in the middle. The CDR3 sequence is CSASRGGNTEAFF. The DNA of the CDR3 is TGCAGCGCAAGTCGGGGGGGGAACACTGAAGCTTTCTTT.

V usage is TRBV5-6 and J usage is TRBJ1-1, with TRBD1 as a possible D gene (6 bases). CDR3 length: 17 amino acids. Germline V gene sequence: CDR1 SGHDT, CDR2 YYEEEE. V was pared by 2 bases and J by 3 bases, with 20 bases between. CDR3 protein: CASSFFRGTLGDTEAFF. The CDR3 region has the DNA TGTGCCAGCAGCTTCTTCAGGGGCACGCTGGGGGACACTGAAGCTTTCTTT.

V gene TRBV6-5 combines with J gene TRBJ1-5, with TRBD1 as a possible D gene (6 bases). This CDR3 is 15 amino acids long. The ends were cut back, 8 bases at V and 7 bases at J, with 21 bases in the middle. Germline loops: CDR1 MNHEY, CDR2 SVGAGI. The CDR3 nucleotides read TGTGCCAGCGCTACGGGACATCAAAAGGTCCAGCCCCAGCATTTT. Its protein is CASATGHQKVQPQHF.

The chain is built from TRBV7-9 and TRBJ2-7, with 10 positions matching TRBD1. Trimming cost V 2 bases and J 5 bases; bases outside gene matches: 9. From germline, CDR1 is SEHNR and CDR2 FQNEAQ (reference sequence). The CDR3 extends over 16 amino acids. The chain's CDR3 is CASSLRGGQGIDEQYF. Written as DNA, the CDR3 is TGTGCCAGCAGCTTAAGAGGGGGACAGGGGATCGACGAGCAGTACTTC.

The V call is TRBV27, the J call TRBJ2-1; 7 bases are a match to TRBD2. Unmatched junction bases numbered 6, after V lost 5 bases and J lost 8 bases. CDR3 size: 13 residues. Germline V lookup: CDR1 MNHEY, CDR2 SMNVEV (reference sequence). CDR3 residues: CASSTWTRDEQFF. In nucleotides, the CDR3 is TGTGCCAGCAGTACCTGGACTAGGGATGAGCAGTTCTTC.